This T cell receptor (beta chain) comes out of a study of PD-1 blockade in classical Hodgkin lymphoma. Study observations and caveats: It was CD4+ TCR diversity, not CD8+, that rose significantly by C4D1. Newly diagnosed patients and complete responders had comparable diversity at baseline. Baseline TCR diversity was reportedly lower in newly diagnosed patients than in healthy donors. It was reported as lower still in relapsed/refractory patients.

In the case of this clone: Its specificity is unknown.

Time point: cycle 4 day 1 (C4D1), after about 6 weeks of nivolumab. All trial patients relapsed after autologous stem cell transplantation. Germline assignment: CDR1 SGHTA and CDR2 FQGNSA. Trimming left V 1 base short and J 3 bases short, with 15 bases between. The CDR3 covers 17 residues. Only in-frame clones appear in the TCRdb table, and some are missing; sequencing was by immunoSEQ multiplex PCR. The table lists about 51,000 clones, 80% of them singletons. This sequence originates from a human donor with classical Hodgkin lymphoma. The J gene is TRBJ2-2, the V gene TRBV7-2; no firm D call. The sequenced sample was peripheral blood mononuclear cells (PBMCs), obtained before the fourth cycle of nivolumab. The DNA of the CDR3 is TGTGCCAGCAGCTTAGGTCATAAGGGCCCTTACACCGGGGAGCTGTTTTTT. This translates into CASSLGHKGPYTGELFF.